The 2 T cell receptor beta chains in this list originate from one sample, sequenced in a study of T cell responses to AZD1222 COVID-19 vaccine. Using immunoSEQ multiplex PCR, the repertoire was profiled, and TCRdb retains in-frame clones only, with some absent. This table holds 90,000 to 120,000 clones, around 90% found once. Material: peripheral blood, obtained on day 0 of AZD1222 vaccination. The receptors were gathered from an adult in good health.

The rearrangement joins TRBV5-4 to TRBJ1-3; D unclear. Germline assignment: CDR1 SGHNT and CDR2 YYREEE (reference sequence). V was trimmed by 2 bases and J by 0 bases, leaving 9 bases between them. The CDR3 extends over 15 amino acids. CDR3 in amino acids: CASSLRADSGNTIYF. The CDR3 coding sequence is TGTGCCAGCAGCTTAAGAGCAGACTCTGGAAACACCATATATTTT.

The CDR3 region has the DNA TGTGCCAGCAGCTTGATCGGGGGGGGACTCCACGAGCAGTACTTC. It specifies CASSLIGGGLHEQYF. The V gene is TRBV5-4, the J gene TRBJ2-7; 8 nucleotides align to TRBD2. From germline, CDR1 is SGHNT and CDR2 YYREEE (reference sequence). There are 15 residues in the CDR3. The V and J ends lost 1 base and 5 bases, in that order; junction bases with no gene match: 8.